This T cell receptor beta chain was identified during a study of blood T cell repertoires in COVID-19. Across the whole study: Collection of acute and convalescent COVID-19 samples took place in the United States, Italy and Spain.

Original data processing: Scientists estimated how many nucleated cells there were by amplifying reference gene primers. Here immunoSEQ multiplex PCR was the method, and the copy in TCRdb shows in-frame clones only, minus some. Clonal size and the V and J genes are those of that table, whereas D and trimming came from the DNA. The table records tens of thousands of clones, around four fifths of them present only once. The CDR3 has 15 amino acids. Germline V gene data show CDR1 as SGHVS and CDR2 as FQNEAQ. V dropped 5 bases and J dropped 14 bases, with 22 bases sitting between them. The count of this clone is one.

The receptor's source is a human donor in a cohort sampled during active COVID-19. Sequencing used peripheral blood. The rearrangement links TRBV7-8 to TRBJ1-6; tentatively, D is TRBD1 (6 bases). CDR3 residues: CASSRIQGVGNSLHF. The CDR3 coding sequence is TGTGCCAGCAGCCGGATACAGGGTGTTGGTAACTCCCTCCACTTT.